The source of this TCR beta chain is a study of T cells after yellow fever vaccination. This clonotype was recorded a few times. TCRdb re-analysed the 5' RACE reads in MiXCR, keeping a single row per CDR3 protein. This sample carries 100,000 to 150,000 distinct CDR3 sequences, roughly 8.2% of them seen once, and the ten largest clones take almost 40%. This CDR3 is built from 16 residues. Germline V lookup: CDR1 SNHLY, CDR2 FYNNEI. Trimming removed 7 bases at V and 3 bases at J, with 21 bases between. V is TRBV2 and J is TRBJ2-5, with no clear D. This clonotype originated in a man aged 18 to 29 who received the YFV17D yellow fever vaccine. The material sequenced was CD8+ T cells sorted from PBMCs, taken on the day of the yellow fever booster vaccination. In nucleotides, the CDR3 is TGTGCCAGCAACCCCGGTGCATATGAGAGTGAAGAGACCCAGTACTTC. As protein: CASNPGAYESEETQYF. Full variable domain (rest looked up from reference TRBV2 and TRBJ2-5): EPEVTQTPSHQVTQMGQEVILRCVPISNHLYFYWYRQILGQKVEFLVSFYNNEISEKSEIFDDQFSVERPDGSNFTLKIRSTKLEDSAMYFCASNPGAYESEETQYFGPGTRLLVL.